One and the same sample provided the 30 T cell receptor beta chains below, sequenced in a study of blood T cell repertoires in COVID-19. The data were produced by immunoSEQ multiplex PCR, yet TCRdb's version contains in-frame clones alone and is incomplete. Here the sample spans about 160,000 clones, 85% to 90% being singletons. The specimen sequenced was peripheral blood. These receptors came from a woman aged 70-85 years with COVID-19, enrolled during active disease.

Regarding this clone: Its ends do not fully match the called genes, so a read error is possible. The genes are TRBV28 and TRBJ2-1, with TRBD1 identical over 8 bases. In germline, CDR1 is MDHEN, CDR2 SYDVKM. The CDR3 runs 16 residues. DNA of the CDR3: TGTGCCAGCAGATCAGACAGGGGAGACTTCTACGATGAGCAGTTCTTC. Its translation: CASRSDRGDFYDEQFF.

J is TRBJ2-1 and V is TRBV5-1; TRBD1 might be the D (6 bases). CDR3 length: 13 amino acids. Trimming shortened V by 0 bases and J by 6 bases, and 7 bases separated the two germline ends. Germline assignment: CDR1 SGHRS and CDR2 YFSETQ. As DNA, the CDR3 is TGCGCCAGCAGCTTGGTAGGGGGCAATGAGCAGTTCTTC. It yields the protein CASSLVGGNEQFF.

The J gene is TRBJ2-3, the V gene TRBV9; D ambiguous. Germline V gene data show CDR1 as SGDLS and CDR2 as YYNGEE. Trimming cost V 1 base and J 0 bases, with 9 bases left between them. This CDR3 has 15 residues. The CDR3 region has the DNA TGTGCCAGCAGCGTAATCGCTACGAGCACAGATACGCAGTATTTT. Its protein is CASSVIATSTDTQYF. Full variable domain (rest looked up from reference TRBV9 and TRBJ2-3): DSGVTQTPKHLITATGQRVTLRCSPRSGDLSVYWYQQSLDQGLQFLIQYYNGEERAKGNILERFSAQQFPDLHSELNLSSLELGDSALYFCASSVIATSTDTQYFGPGTRLTVL.

The chain combines TRBV24-1 with TRBJ2-5; possible D gene TRBD2, 7 bases. The germline V gene has CDR1 KGHDR and CDR2 SFDVKD. This CDR3 is built from 15 residues. Trimming stripped 1 base from V and 1 base from J, with 9 bases between. The CDR3 here is CATSDFRGAQETQYF. DNA of the CDR3: TGTGCCACCAGTGATTTTCGGGGGGCCCAAGAGACCCAGTACTTC.

The CDR3 protein is CASSPDRANYGYTF. Written as DNA, the CDR3 is TGTGCCAGCTCACCGGACAGAGCTAACTATGGCTACACCTTC. The V and J genes are TRBV18 and TRBJ1-2, with TRBD1 as a possible D gene (6 bases). Deletions cut 3 bases from V and 0 bases from J, with 8 bases between. CDR1 is KGHSH, CDR2 LQKENI, per germline. The CDR3 totals 14 residues.

This clone was found a few times. The chain carries TRBV7-8 and TRBJ1-6; D may be TRBD1 (6 bases). Germline lookup yields CDR1 SGHVS and CDR2 FQNEAQ. The CDR3 totals 18 residues. V dropped 3 bases and J dropped 7 bases, with 22 bases sitting between them. The CDR3 DNA reads as TGTGCCAGCAGCTTCAGTGTGGCAGGGGCGAGGAAAAATTCACCCCTCCACTTT. Translating gives CASSFSVAGARKNSPLHF.

V is TRBV18 and J is TRBJ1-1, with D possibly being TRBD1 (6 bases). Germline V gene data show CDR1 as KGHSH and CDR2 as LQKENI. Trimming removed 3 bases from V and 4 bases from J, with 15 bases in between. The CDR3 has 15 residues. The CDR3 loop is CASSPSKGGGTEAFF. In nucleotides, the CDR3 is TGTGCCAGCTCACCCTCCAAGGGGGGGGGCACTGAAGCTTTCTTT.

This sequence joins TRBV7-8 and TRBJ2-3, with 9 bases matching TRBD1. The germline CDR1 and CDR2 sequences are SGHVS and FQNEAQ. The ends lost 5 bases at V and 6 bases at J; junction bases unmatched: 12. The CDR3 extends over 16 amino acids. The CDR3 protein is CASSTGQGLPADTQYF. The CDR3, as DNA: TGTGCCAGCAGCACAGGACAGGGGTTGCCCGCGGATACGCAGTATTTT.

The chain has TRBV15 and TRBJ1-3; D possibly corresponds to TRBD1 (5 bases). Germline-derived CDR1 and CDR2 are LNHNV and YYDKDF (reference sequence). CDR3 length: 19 amino acids. The V and J ends lost 0 bases and 2 bases respectively, with 20 bases between them. The CDR3 coding sequence is TGTGCCACCAGCAGAGACCCCATTGTTTCAGGGCCCCCTGGAAACACCATATATTTT. It codes for CATSRDPIVSGPPGNTIYF.

The genes are TRBV5-4 and TRBJ1-4; 8 bases are a match to TRBD1. The CDR3 length is 19 residues. CDR1 and CDR2 (germline): SGHNT, YYREEE (reference sequence). Unmatched junction bases numbered 14, after V lost 4 bases and J lost 0 bases. Written as DNA, the CDR3 is TGTGCCAGCAGCGGGGGGACAGGCCAAGAAGGTGCAACTAATGAAAAACTGTTTTTT. Translation: CASSGGTGQEGATNEKLFF.

This sequence joins TRBV6-2 or TRBV6-3 and TRBJ2-1; maybe TRBD2 (7 bases). V shed 2 bases and J shed 0 bases, with 20 bases lying between them. This CDR3 contains 19 residues. CDR1 is MNHEY, CDR2 SVGEGT, per germline. CDR3: CASSYPRGASRSSYNEQFF. CDR3 sequence (DNA): TGTGCCAGCAGTTACCCCCGGGGGGCCTCAAGGAGCTCCTACAATGAGCAGTTCTTC.

The chain links TRBV29-1 to TRBJ2-3; possibly TRBD2 for D (6 bases). The CDR3 contains 13 residues. CDR1 and CDR2 (germline): SQVTM, ANQGSEA. The V end lost 2 bases, the J end lost 6 bases, and 12 bases lay between the germline ends. The CDR3 loop is CSVESGVADTQYF. The CDR3 DNA is TGCAGCGTTGAATCGGGGGTCGCGGATACGCAGTATTTT.

The CDR3 DNA reads TGTGCCAGCAGCCCGGGTCCGGGACAGGGCTTCTATGGCTACACCTTC. It codes for CASSPGPGQGFYGYTF. V and J are TRBV7-2 and TRBJ1-2; TRBD1 aligns across 9 bases. Trimming cost V 5 bases and J 4 bases; bases outside gene matches: 11. Per the germline V gene, CDR1 is SGHTA and CDR2 is FQGNSA. The CDR3 is 16 residues long.

This clone occurred once. The chain employs TRBV2 and TRBJ2-2; possible D gene TRBD1, 5 bases. CDR1 SNHLY and CDR2 FYNNEI come from the germline V gene. The CDR3 totals 14 residues. The ends were cut back, 2 bases at V and 5 bases at J, with 9 bases in the middle. The CDR3 reads CASSEWKGTGELFF. CDR3 bases: TGTGCCAGCAGTGAATGGAAGGGGACCGGGGAGCTGTTTTTT.

The chain has TRBV28 and TRBJ1-2, with D perhaps matching TRBD1 (5 bases). V was pared by 6 bases and J by 7 bases, with 12 bases between. CDR1 and CDR2 from the germline V gene are MDHEN and SYDVKM. The CDR3 covers 12 residues. The CDR3 DNA is TGTGCCAGCAGAAACTCAGGGTTTGGCTACACCTTC. This sequence encodes CASRNSGFGYTF.

This clone was seen only a few times. The chain is built from TRBV6-5 and TRBJ1-1; unclear D gene. Germline V gene lookup returns CDR1 MNHEY and CDR2 SVGAGI. Between the trimmed V and J ends, which lost 0 bases and 5 bases, there was a span of 13 bases. This CDR3 has 15 residues. The CDR3: CASSYSGVLGTEAFF. CDR3 nucleotides: TGTGCCAGCAGTTACTCCGGGGTATTAGGTACTGAAGCTTTCTTT.

This chain joins TRBV2 and TRBJ2-3; 9 bases are shared with TRBD2. Germline lookup yields CDR1 SNHLY and CDR2 FYNNEI. The CDR3 has 15 amino acids. Trimming at V came to 4 bases and at J to 5 bases, leaving 7 bases not matched to a gene. For the CDR3, the DNA is TGTGCCAGCAGTGGTCGCGGGGGGGGCTTAGATACGCAGTATTTT. Its translation: CASSGRGGGLDTQYF.

The rearrangement uses TRBV5-1 and TRBJ1-6; D is unclear. V lost 1 base and J 7 bases, leaving 15 bases between the germline ends. Germline V CDR1 and CDR2: SGHRS, YFSETQ. This CDR3 is 16 amino acids long. The CDR3 coding sequence is TGCGCCAGCAGCTTGAATTCGCGGATAGTAAATTCACCCCTCCACTTT. Encoded protein: CASSLNSRIVNSPLHF.

The chain combines TRBV3-1 (or the pseudogene TRBV3-2) with TRBJ2-7, with D possibly matching TRBD2 (6 bases). The CDR3 is 15 residues long. CDR1 and CDR2 from the germline V gene are LGHDT and YNNKEL (reference sequence). Trimming took off 5 bases at V and 1 base at J, with 15 bases between the two ends. The CDR3 DNA is TGTGCCAGCAGCGGACGGAGGGGTTCTTCCTACGAGCAGTACTTC. Amino acids: CASSGRRGSSYEQYF.

The V and J genes are TRBV18 and TRBJ2-5; D unclear. Trimming shortened V by 2 bases and J by 1 base, and 5 bases separated the two germline ends. CDR1 and CDR2 from the germline V gene are KGHSH and LQKENI. The CDR3 contains 13 residues. Written as DNA, the CDR3 is TGTGCCAGCTCACCAAACAGCCAAGAGACCCAGTACTTC. It codes for CASSPNSQETQYF.

Worth noting for this clone: Distinct nucleotide sequences in the sample also encode this CDR3. J is TRBJ1-6 and V is TRBV16; 8 bases align to TRBD1. This CDR3 comprises 14 residues. With V trimmed by 4 bases and J by 7 bases, 3 bases remained unmatched. Germline CDR1 KGHSY, CDR2 FQNENV. The CDR3 protein is CASSRQGTNSPLHF. In nucleotides, the CDR3 is TGTGCCAGCAGCCGACAGGGGACGAATTCACCCCTCCACTTT.

The CDR3 loop is CASSRAGGLYNEQFF. CDR3 DNA sequence: TGTGCCAGCAGCAGAGCGGGGGGACTCTACAATGAGCAGTTCTTC. This chain connects TRBV6-2 or TRBV6-3 to TRBJ2-1, with 9 bases lining up with TRBD2. In germline, CDR1 is MNHEY, CDR2 SVGEGT. The V gene end was trimmed by 6 bases and the J gene end by 3 bases; junction bases not matched to a gene: 6. CDR3 length equals 15 residues.

The chain is built from TRBV5-4 and TRBJ1-6; the match to TRBD1 covers 7 bases. This CDR3 has 16 amino acids. V shed 5 bases and J 5 bases; nucleotides not matched to a gene: 10. CDR1 is SGHNT and CDR2 is YYREEE in the germline V gene (reference sequence). DNA for the CDR3: TGTGCCAGCAGGTTAGGGTCACAGGGGAATAATTCACCCCTCCACTTT. Translated, it gives CASRLGSQGNNSPLHF.

This clone has a single count. The rearrangement links TRBV6-5 to TRBJ2-3; the D gene is possibly TRBD1 (5 bases). CDR3 length: 14 amino acids. The germline V gene encodes CDR1 MNHEY and CDR2 SVGAGI. The V end was cut by 0 bases, the J end by 4 bases, with 8 bases between. DNA of the CDR3: TGTGCCAGCAGTTACTCCAGGGTGGCAGATACGCAGTATTTT. It is translated as CASSYSRVADTQYF.

This clone was detected only a few times. This chain links TRBV28 with TRBJ1-2; 7 bases agree with TRBD1. The CDR3 length is 17 residues. V was clipped by 4 bases and J by 5 bases; unmatched bases: 16. Germline loops: CDR1 MDHEN, CDR2 SYDVKM. CDR3: CASSSGDRVGSWYGYTF. The CDR3 nucleotides read TGTGCCAGCAGTTCCGGCGACAGGGTGGGTTCGTGGTATGGCTACACCTTC.

This sequence joins TRBV11-2 and TRBJ2-7; 11 bases map to TRBD1. The germline CDR1 and CDR2 sequences are SGHAT and FQNNGV. CDR3 length: 15 amino acids. Trimming cost V 4 bases and J 3 bases; bases outside gene matches: 5. The CDR3 sequence: CASSSRDRGIYEQYF. The CDR3 nucleotides are TGTGCCAGCAGCTCCCGGGACAGGGGGATCTACGAGCAGTACTTC.

V and J are TRBV5-3 and TRBJ2-7; 8 nucleotides line up with TRBD1. TRBV5-3 is treated as an ORF (open reading frame) with a function not yet certain. The CDR3 has 16 amino acids. J gave up 4 bases and V 0 bases, and 9 bases lay outside the gene matches. The CDR3 reads CARSLVGQGDFYEQYF. The CDR3 nucleotides read TGTGCCAGAAGCTTGGTTGGACAGGGTGATTTTTACGAGCAGTACTTC.

The V and J genes are TRBV24-1 and TRBJ2-5; 9 nucleotides line up with TRBD2. Germline loops: CDR1 KGHDR, CDR2 SFDVKD. CDR3 length: 17 residues. J was trimmed by 2 bases and V by 2 bases; bases with no gene match: 8. The CDR3 DNA is TGTGCCACCAGTGATTCCGGGGCGGGGGGGACACAAGAGACCCAGTACTTC. It is translated as CATSDSGAGGTQETQYF.

This clone was detected a few times. The chain uses TRBV2 and TRBJ2-7; possibly TRBD2 for D (5 bases). The CDR3 runs 17 residues. V was cut by 6 bases and J by 4 bases, with 25 bases left in between. Germline CDR1 reads SNHLY; CDR2 reads FYNNEI. The CDR3 loop reads CASSGMSGRFDGYEQYF. CDR3 coding DNA: TGTGCCAGCAGCGGAATGAGCGGCAGGTTCGACGGGTACGAGCAGTACTTC.

The J gene is TRBJ2-1, the V gene TRBV30, with TRBD2 as a possible D gene (5 bases). The ends were cut back, 5 bases at V and 7 bases at J, with 12 bases in the middle. The germline CDR1 and CDR2 sequences are GTSNPN and SVGIG (reference sequence). This CDR3 spans 12 amino acids. CDR3 region: CAWGEYRNEQFF. The CDR3 bases are TGTGCCTGGGGGGAGTATAGGAATGAGCAGTTCTTC.